This TCR beta chain was observed in a study of T-cell memory formation after mild COVID-19. Germline V lookup: CDR1 SGHAT, CDR2 FQNNGV. Trimming shortened V by 5 bases and J by 3 bases, and 11 bases separated the two germline ends. This CDR3 has 13 residues. TCRdb re-called the 5' RACE reads through MiXCR, storing one row per CDR3 protein. In the table there are roughly 580,000 distinct CDR3 sequences, around 17% of which are singletons. Material: PBMCs or a T cell subset sorted from them (not recorded which). The source is an adult woman who had mild COVID-19 (a few samples of this study predate the infection). Cell type and time point are not known. The chain employs TRBV11-2 and TRBJ2-7; unclear D gene. The chain's CDR3 is CASSLTVLYEQYF. CDR3 coding DNA: TGTGCCAGCAGCCTAACAGTGCTCTACGAGCAGTACTTC.